The 21 T cell receptor beta chains below all came from one sample that was sequenced in a study of cytomegalovirus exposure and HLA in healthy donors. Profiled with immunoSEQ multiplex PCR; TCRdb holds only in-frame clones, not every one. This sample has 180,000 or so clones, with around nine tenths found just once. The sequenced sample consisted of PBMCs. These receptors originate from a man aged 25 to 45 in good health and CMV-seropositive.

V usage is TRBV6-1 and J usage is TRBJ2-3; tentatively, D is TRBD2 (5 bases). V was cut by 4 bases and J by 0 bases, with 8 bases left in between. CDR1 and CDR2 (germline): MNHNS, SASEGT. CDR3 length: 14 residues. CDR3 nucleotide sequence: TGTGCCAGCAGTGCAGGACTTAGCACAGATACGCAGTATTTT. Its protein is CASSAGLSTDTQYF.

The chain is built from TRBV18 and TRBJ1-2, with D tentatively TRBD1 (5 bases). Trimming left V 4 bases short and J 1 base short, with 13 bases between. The CDR3 totals 15 residues. The germline CDR1 and CDR2 sequences are KGHSH and LQKENI. CDR3 DNA sequence: TGTGCCAGCTCACAAGGAGCAGACAGTAACTATGGCTACACCTTC. Translated: CASSQGADSNYGYTF.

This clone came up a few times. The same CDR3 is also encoded by other DNA sequences in this sample. The gene calls are TRBV9 and TRBJ2-2, with D possibly matching TRBD2 (5 bases). V was clipped by 3 bases and J by 3 bases, with 9 bases between them. CDR3 length: 14 amino acids. Germline V CDR1 and CDR2: SGDLS, YYNGEE. The CDR3 bases are TGTGCCAGCAGCGCGGACTTGTACACCGGGGAGCTGTTTTTT. Translated: CASSADLYTGELFF.

V and J are TRBV10-3 and TRBJ2-5; 9 bases agree with TRBD2. Germline V gene sequence: CDR1 ENHRY, CDR2 SYGVKD. The ends lost 7 bases at V and 10 bases at J; junction bases unmatched: 13. The CDR3 spans 14 residues. The CDR3 protein is CAIKASGVQSDQYF. CDR3 in DNA: TGTGCCATCAAGGCTAGCGGGGTCCAGAGTGACCAGTACTTC.

The genes are TRBV7-2 and TRBJ2-1; D unclear. Germline-derived CDR1 and CDR2 are SGHTA and FQGNSA. The CDR3 runs to 14 residues. Trimming stripped 5 bases from V and 4 bases from J, with 12 bases between. The CDR3 DNA follows: TGTGCCAGCAGCATAGGTAGCTTGTACAATGAGCAGTTCTTC. The encoded protein is CASSIGSLYNEQFF.

This clone was found once. V and J are TRBV4-2 and TRBJ2-3; 13 nucleotides agree with TRBD2. The CDR3 consists of 16 residues. V lost 3 bases and J lost 9; bases outside the gene matches: 9. Germline V CDR1 and CDR2: LGHNA, YNFKEQ. The CDR3 region has the DNA TGTGCCAGCAGCCAGAGAGGACTAGCGGGAGTAGAAACGCAGTATTTT. It codes for CASSQRGLAGVETQYF.

The genes are TRBV6-1 and TRBJ2-1; no clear D gene. Per the germline V gene, CDR1 is MNHNS and CDR2 is SASEGT. The CDR3 spans 14 residues. Trimming left V 1 base short and J 4 bases short, with 8 bases between. CDR3 DNA: TGTGCCAGCAGTGAAGTAACCCATTACAATGAGCAGTTCTTC. This codes for CASSEVTHYNEQFF.

The chain joins TRBV6-1 to TRBJ1-2; D is unclear. The ends were cut back, 2 bases at V and 0 bases at J, with 4 bases in the middle. In germline, CDR1 is MNHNS, CDR2 SASEGT. This CDR3 spans 13 amino acids. The CDR3 spells CASSEQANYGYTF. The CDR3 DNA sequence: TGTGCCAGCAGTGAACAGGCTAACTATGGCTACACCTTC.

The chain links TRBV29-1 to TRBJ1-5; D not certain. Germline CDR1 SQVTM, CDR2 ANQGSEA. The germline V and J ends were trimmed by 3 bases and 4 bases, with 13 bases remaining between them. This CDR3 comprises 14 residues. The CDR3 DNA reads as TGCAGCGTTGAGAAGTGGTCAAGAAATCAGCCCCAGCATTTT. The encoded protein is CSVEKWSRNQPQHF.

This chain connects TRBV28 to TRBJ1-5; TRBD1 is a possible D gene (6 bases). This CDR3 has 13 amino acids. The V end lost 8 bases, the J end lost 0 bases, and 8 bases lay between the germline ends. CDR1 MDHEN and CDR2 SYDVKM come from the germline V gene. The CDR3 sequence: CASLRGSNQPQHF. As DNA, the CDR3 is TGTGCCAGCCTCAGGGGTAGCAATCAGCCCCAGCATTTT.

The CDR3 protein is CAWSDLNEQFF. CDR3 nucleotide sequence: TGTGCCTGGAGTGACCTAAACGAGCAGTTCTTC. The V gene is TRBV30, the J gene TRBJ2-1; D gene ambiguous. The CDR3 is made up of 11 amino acids. Germline CDR1 and CDR2: GTSNPN and SVGIG (reference sequence). V lost 1 base and J lost 10, with 8 bases in between.

This clone has just one count. The rearrangement joins TRBV7-3 to TRBJ2-3; D is undetermined. Trimming took 2 bases from V and 2 from J, leaving 8 bases between them. CDR3 size: 14 residues. The V gene's germline CDR1 is SGHTA and CDR2 FQGTGA. For the CDR3, the DNA is TGTGCCAGCAGCTTAGGGCAGCCCACAGATACGCAGTATTTT. It yields the protein CASSLGQPTDTQYF.

Here the CDR3 DNA reads TGCAGCGTTTCACCTGGACAGGGGTTACTAGCCAAAAACATTCAGTACTTC. Amino acid sequence: CSVSPGQGLLAKNIQYF. The chain uses TRBV29-1 and TRBJ2-4, with 9 bases identical to TRBD1. Germline lookup yields CDR1 SQVTM and CDR2 ANQGSEA. V gave up 5 bases and J gave up 0 bases; unmatched junction bases: 11. The CDR3 has 17 amino acids. The full variable domain, with the rest looked up from reference TRBV29-1 and TRBJ2-4, is SAVISQKPSRDICQRGTSLTIQCQVDSQVTMMFWYRQQPGQSLTLIATANQGSEATYESGFVIDKFPISRPNLTFSTLTVSNMSPEDSSIYLCSVSPGQGLLAKNIQYFGAGTRLSVL.

The genes are TRBV9 and TRBJ2-7; 7 bases line up with TRBD1. V was pared by 6 bases and J by 3 bases, with 9 bases of the junction left unmatched. The CDR3 contains 14 residues. Germline CDR1 is SGDLS and CDR2 is YYNGEE. The CDR3 nucleotides are TGTGCCAGCACCCCGACAGGGACCCTCTACGAGCAGTACTTC. As protein: CASTPTGTLYEQYF.

This sequence joins TRBV14 and TRBJ2-1; D is possibly TRBD2 (6 bases). The length of the CDR3 is 13 residues. The germline CDR1 and CDR2 sequences are SGHDN and FVKESK. V was trimmed by 1 base and J by 15 bases, leaving 16 bases between them. CDR3 sequence: CASSQAGAGGGFF. DNA for the CDR3: TGTGCCAGCAGCCAAGCGGGTGCCGGGGGAGGGTTCTTC.

The V call is TRBV27, the J call TRBJ2-1; D unresolved. Trimming shortened V by 6 bases and J by 6 bases, and 18 bases separated the two germline ends. The CDR3 has 15 residues. Germline V CDR1 and CDR2: MNHEY, SMNVEV (reference sequence). Here the CDR3 reads CASSRKANPANEQFF. The DNA for the CDR3 is TGTGCCAGCAGCCGAAAAGCAAACCCAGCCAATGAGCAGTTCTTC.

The rearrangement links TRBV2 to TRBJ2-3; TRBD1 matches at 11 bases. Germline CDR1 and CDR2: SNHLY and FYNNEI. V shed 5 bases and J 4 bases; nucleotides not matched to a gene: 5. This CDR3 has 15 residues. CDR3 in amino acids: CASSNPGQGADTQYF. Here the CDR3 DNA reads TGTGCCAGCAGTAATCCGGGACAGGGGGCAGATACGCAGTATTTT.

The chain links TRBV4-1 to TRBJ2-1, with TRBD2 matching 7 bases. The germline gives CDR1 MGHRA, CDR2 YSYEKL. CDR3 length: 16 residues. J was trimmed by 8 bases and V by 4 bases; bases with no gene match: 14. CDR3 protein: CASSRSGAFPGDEQFF. The CDR3 nucleotides are TGCGCCAGCAGCCGGAGCGGGGCCTTCCCTGGGGATGAGCAGTTCTTC.

The rearrangement links TRBV6-5 to TRBJ2-3, with TRBD2 as a possible D gene (5 bases). V lost 6 bases and J lost 0, with 10 bases in between. The germline V gene encodes CDR1 MNHEY and CDR2 SVGAGI. This CDR3 contains 14 residues. Here the CDR3 DNA reads TGTGCCAGCAGGGCGGGTTGGAGCACAGATACGCAGTATTTT. Translated: CASRAGWSTDTQYF.

This chain links TRBV19 with TRBJ2-7, with D possibly matching TRBD1 (6 bases). This CDR3 is built from 11 residues. Trimming pared 11 bases from V and 4 bases from J, leaving 12 bases between. The germline V gene encodes CDR1 LNHDA and CDR2 SQIVND (reference sequence). The CDR3 coding sequence is TGTGCCGTAGATACAGGGTACGAGCAGTACTTC. This sequence encodes CAVDTGYEQYF.

The rearrangement links TRBV11-1 to TRBJ2-7; TRBD1 agrees at 9 bases. Germline V gene lookup returns CDR1 SGHAT and CDR2 FQDESV (reference sequence). The CDR3 consists of 16 residues. J lost 5 bases, V lost 4 bases, and 12 bases had no gene match. CDR3 in amino acids: CASSSSPGTGSDEQYF. CDR3 nucleotides: TGTGCCAGCAGCTCCAGTCCCGGGACAGGGTCGGACGAGCAGTACTTC. Complete variable domain (other parts from reference TRBV11-1 and TRBJ2-7): EAEVAQSPRYKITEKSQAVAFWCDPISGHATLYWYRQILGQGPELLVQFQDESVVDDSQLPKDRFSAERLKGVDSTLKIQPAELGDSAMYLCASSSSPGTGSDEQYFGPGTRLTVT.